A selection of T cell receptor beta chains follows, all from one sample in a study of shared clonotypes between healthy human individuals. Sequencing used immunoSEQ multiplex PCR; TCRdb keeps in-frame clones, though not all of them. The sample has some 790,000 clones, roughly 72% seen once; the top ten hold under 2%. Sequencing was done on a sample of memory CD4+ T cells sorted from blood. Every receptor here comes from a woman aged 25 to 39 in good health. CDR3s include the opening cysteine and the closing phenylalanine or tryptophan. The D gene is left open where the match is weak. Where a row states a size, it is once, few, many or the class of an expanded clone; other rows omit it.

size,D,V,J,DNA,CDR3
NA,TRBD1,TRBV5-1,TRBJ1-5,TGCGCCAGCAGCTTGGGGGACAGGGATGGGCCGCCCCAGCATTTT,CASSLGDRDGPPQHF
NA,TRBD2,TRBV7-8,TRBJ2-7,TGTGCCAGCAGCCCGTCTAGCGGGGGTTACGAGCAGTACTTC,CASSPSSGGYEQYF
NA,NA,TRBV5-1,TRBJ1-6,TGCGCCAGCAGCCCGGACGAAGGCTCCTATAATTCACCCCTCCACTTT,CASSPDEGSYNSPLHF
NA,TRBD1,TRBV2,TRBJ1-2,TGTGCCAGCAGTGGGTCCAACAGGGGGCTCGAGGGCTACACCTTC,CASSGSNRGLEGYTF
NA,TRBD2,TRBV7-2,TRBJ2-7,TGTGCCAGCAGCTTGTCTAGCGGGAGGGCCCACGAGCAGTACTTC,CASSLSSGRAHEQYF
NA,NA,TRBV5-1,TRBJ2-7,TGCGCCAGCAGCTTGGATAGTGCAGGGGCTCCTGGCGAGCAGTACTTC,CASSLDSAGAPGEQYF
NA,NA,TRBV29-1,TRBJ2-3,TGCAGCGTTGGGGGGGCGACTAGCACAGATACGCAGTATTTT,CSVGGATSTDTQYF
NA,NA,TRBV28,TRBJ2-6,TGTGCCAGCAGACCCCTGTGGGGCTCTGGGGCCAACGTCCTGACTTTC,CASRPLWGSGANVLTF
NA,NA,TRBV27,TRBJ2-2,TGTGCCAGCAGTCTTCATCCCGGCGGACCTAACACCGGGGAGCTGTTTTTT,CASSLHPGGPNTGELFF
many,TRBD1,TRBV5-1,TRBJ2-5,TGCGCCAGCAGCACGGGACAGCAAGAAGAGACCCAGTACTTC,CASSTGQQEETQYF
NA,NA,TRBV11-2,TRBJ2-1,TGTGCCAGCAGCTTAGATGGGGTAGGTGAGCAGTTCTTC,CASSLDGVGEQFF
NA,TRBD1,TRBV18,TRBJ1-1,TGTGCCAGCTCAGAGAGGACAGGGCCCAACACTGAAGCTTTCTTT,CASSERTGPNTEAFF
few,TRBD2,TRBV19,TRBJ2-1,TGTGCCAGTAGGAGAGCGGGAGTTTACAACAATGAGCAGTTCTTC,CASRRAGVYNNEQFF
NA,TRBD1,TRBV28,TRBJ1-5,TGTGCCAGCAGTACCGGACAGGGACATCAGCCCCAGCATTTT,CASSTGQGHQPQHF
few,NA,TRBV4-1,TRBJ2-4,TGCGCCAGCAGTCCAAGTTCCCAATACCGGGAAACCCTCAAAAACATTCAGTACTTC,CASSPSSQYRETLKNIQYF
NA,NA,TRBV9,TRBJ2-7,TGTGCCAGCAGCGAGTCAGGGGGAGGTCGCGAGCAGTACTTC,CASSESGGGREQYF
NA,TRBD1,TRBV6-5,TRBJ2-1,TGTGCCAGCAGGGACAGGGGAACTTACAATGAGCAGTTCTTC,CASRDRGTYNEQFF
many,NA,TRBV27,TRBJ1-1,TGTGCCAGCCCGCCGGTCGAGGTCTTGATGAACACTGAAGCTTTCTTT,CASPPVEVLMNTEAFF